These 11 T cell receptor beta chains were sequenced from one sample in a study of T cell responses to AZD1222 COVID-19 vaccine. Sequencing was performed with immunoSEQ multiplex PCR; in TCRdb, only in-frame clones are kept and a portion is missing. The data hold 50,000 or so clones, with 88% observed a single time. Sequencing was performed on peripheral blood, taken on day 0 of AZD1222 vaccination. The receptors were sampled from an adult in good health.

The chain carries TRBV6-5 and TRBJ2-1; the D is unclear. The CDR3 runs 15 residues. V lost 5 bases, J lost 0 bases, and 11 bases lay in between. Germline CDR1 MNHEY, CDR2 SVGAGI. CDR3 nucleotide sequence: TGTGCCAGCAGTCAGACTCGGAGCTCCTACAATGAGCAGTTCTTC. Amino acid sequence: CASSQTRSSYNEQFF.

This chain joins TRBV5-5 and TRBJ1-1; 7 bases are shared with TRBD1. The germline V gene has CDR1 SGHKS and CDR2 YYEKEE (reference sequence). The CDR3 length is 13 residues. With V trimmed by 1 base and J by 10 bases, 7 bases remained unmatched. CDR3: CASSLYMQGGAFF. The CDR3 coding sequence is TGTGCCAGCAGCTTGTACATGCAGGGGGGAGCTTTCTTT. The whole variable domain, filled in from reference TRBV5-5 and TRBJ1-1, reads DAGVTQSPTHLIKTRGQQVTLRCSPISGHKSVSWYQQVLGQGPQFIFQYYEKEERGRGNFPDRFSARQFPNYSSELNVNALLLGDSALYLCASSLYMQGGAFFGQGTRLTVV.

This clone is a singleton in its sample. The V call is TRBV5-1, the J call TRBJ1-1, with 8 bases lining up with TRBD1. CDR3 length: 15 residues. From germline, CDR1 is SGHRS and CDR2 YFSETQ. With V trimmed by 2 bases and J by 5 bases, 8 bases remained unmatched. CDR3 in DNA: TGCGCCAGCAGCTTATACAGGGGGAAGGATACTGAAGCTTTCTTT. This codes for CASSLYRGKDTEAFF.

V and J are TRBV21-1 and TRBJ1-2. TRBV21-1 is labeled a pseudogene. CDR3 length: 15 amino acids. For the CDR3, the DNA is TGTGCCAGCAGCAAAGGGGAACGGATTAACTATGGCTACACCTTC. Protein: CASSKGERINYGYTF.

In this sample, this clone turned up once. The DNA for the CDR3 is TGTGCCAGTACCCACGGTGCGGGAGGATCCTTATACAATGAGCAGTTCTTC. It codes for CASTHGAGGSLYNEQFF. This chain links TRBV19 with TRBJ2-1; TRBD2 agrees at 8 bases. Trimming took 7 bases from V and 4 from J; bases not matched to a gene: 15. Germline V gene data show CDR1 as LNHDA and CDR2 as SQIVND (reference sequence). The CDR3 is 17 residues long.

This clone was seen only a few times. The gene calls are TRBV27 and TRBJ2-7; TRBD1 is a possible D gene (6 bases). The V and J ends lost 4 bases and 2 bases respectively, with 18 bases between them. The germline CDR1 and CDR2 sequences are MNHEY and SMNVEV (reference sequence). This CDR3 is built from 16 residues. CDR3 residues: CASSSTGQPFTYEQYF. The CDR3 nucleotides are TGTGCCAGCAGTTCGACCGGACAGCCGTTTACCTACGAGCAGTACTTC.

The chain combines TRBV4-1 with TRBJ1-4; tentatively, D is TRBD1 (5 bases). The CDR3 is made up of 15 amino acids. Germline values: CDR1 MGHRA, CDR2 YSYEKL. V was shortened by 6 bases and J by 0 bases, with 11 bases between the two germline ends. The CDR3 nucleotides read TGCGCCAGCAGGCCGACAGCAGCAACTAATGAAAAACTGTTTTTT. This codes for CASRPTAATNEKLFF.

This clone appeared a few times. The V and J genes are TRBV19 and TRBJ2-2, with TRBD1 identical over 11 bases. The CDR3 has 18 residues. The germline gives CDR1 LNHDA, CDR2 SQIVND (reference sequence). The V and J ends lost 5 bases and 2 bases, in that order; junction bases with no gene match: 10. CDR3 nucleotides: TGTGCCAGTAGTCCCCGAGGGAGGACAGGGGGCAACACCGGGGAGCTGTTTTTT. This translates into CASSPRGRTGGNTGELFF.

J is TRBJ2-1 and V is TRBV6-5; D remains unclear. The CDR3 runs 16 residues. Trimming shortened V by 0 bases and J by 3 bases, and 12 bases separated the two germline ends. Germline V gene data show CDR1 as MNHEY and CDR2 as SVGAGI. CDR3 sequence reads: CASSYSIQRSYNEQFF. CDR3 nucleotide sequence: TGTGCCAGCAGTTACTCGATTCAACGTAGCTACAATGAGCAGTTCTTC.

The chain carries TRBV5-1 and TRBJ2-3; 10 nucleotides agree with TRBD2. With 4 bases clipped from V and 1 base from J, the junction kept 6 bases outside the gene matches. Germline V lookup: CDR1 SGHRS, CDR2 YFSETQ. CDR3 size: 16 residues. CDR3 bases: TGCGCCAGCAGCCCAATTGGGACTAGCGGCACAGATACGCAGTATTTT. Its protein product is CASSPIGTSGTDTQYF.

The sample holds one count of this clone. This sequence joins TRBV11-2 and TRBJ2-7; 8 positions match TRBD2. This CDR3 contains 16 residues. Germline V lookup: CDR1 SGHAT, CDR2 FQNNGV. The ends lost 5 bases at V and 7 bases at J; junction bases unmatched: 16. In DNA form, the CDR3 reads TGTGCCAGCAGCCGAAGTTTCCGGGAGGGCCTGGGGGAGCAGTACTTC. Translating gives CASSRSFREGLGEQYF.